The 4 T cell receptor beta chains below were found in one sample sequenced in a study of T cell responses to AZD1222 COVID-19 vaccine. This table comes from immunoSEQ multiplex PCR, and its TCRdb copy is limited to in-frame clones, with some not included. The table has some 200,000 clones, approximately 91% seen once. The sequencing here drew on peripheral blood, taken 28 days after the second AZD1222 dose. Receptor source: an adult who received the AZD1222 COVID-19 vaccine.

The rearrangement links TRBV11-1 to TRBJ2-2; 10 bases are shared with TRBD2. V was pared by 1 base and J by 5 bases, with 1 base of the junction left unmatched. Germline V gene lookup returns CDR1 SGHAT and CDR2 FQDESV (reference sequence). The CDR3 has 15 residues. CDR3 DNA sequence: TGTGCCAGCAGCTTAGGACTAGCGGGTACCGGGGAGCTGTTTTTT. Its protein is CASSLGLAGTGELFF.

The rearrangement links TRBV30 to TRBJ1-5; D gene ambiguous. The V and J ends lost 5 bases and 4 bases respectively, with 15 bases between them. This CDR3 comprises 14 residues. Germline assignment: CDR1 GTSNPN and CDR2 SVGIG (reference sequence). CDR3 amino acids: CAWGPSKANQPQHF. The CDR3 nucleotides read TGTGCCTGGGGCCCCTCAAAGGCGAATCAGCCCCAGCATTTT.

The chain is built from TRBV18 and TRBJ1-1; D perhaps matches TRBD1 (6 bases). From germline, CDR1 is KGHSH and CDR2 LQKENI. Trimming shortened V by 4 bases and J by 2 bases, and 17 bases separated the two germline ends. The CDR3 has 16 amino acids. This chain's CDR3 is CASSLGLGGTNTEAFF. In DNA, the CDR3 is TGTGCCAGCTCACTAGGGCTCGGGGGGACAAACACTGAAGCTTTCTTT. The full variable domain, rest sourced from reference TRBV18 and TRBJ1-1, is NAGVMQNPRHLVRRRGQEARLRCSPMKGHSHVYWYRQLPEEGLKFMVYLQKENIIDESGMPKERFSAEFPKEGPSILRIQQVVRGDSAAYFCASSLGLGGTNTEAFFGQGTRLTVV.

This chain joins TRBV7-6 and TRBJ2-5; maybe TRBD1 (5 bases). This CDR3 comprises 16 residues. In germline, CDR1 is SGHVS, CDR2 FNYEAQ. V was shortened by 5 bases and J by 2 bases, with 18 bases between the two germline ends. Here the CDR3 reads CASSLVNPGLQETQYF. In DNA form, the CDR3 reads TGTGCCAGCAGCCTCGTTAACCCAGGGTTACAAGAGACCCAGTACTTC.